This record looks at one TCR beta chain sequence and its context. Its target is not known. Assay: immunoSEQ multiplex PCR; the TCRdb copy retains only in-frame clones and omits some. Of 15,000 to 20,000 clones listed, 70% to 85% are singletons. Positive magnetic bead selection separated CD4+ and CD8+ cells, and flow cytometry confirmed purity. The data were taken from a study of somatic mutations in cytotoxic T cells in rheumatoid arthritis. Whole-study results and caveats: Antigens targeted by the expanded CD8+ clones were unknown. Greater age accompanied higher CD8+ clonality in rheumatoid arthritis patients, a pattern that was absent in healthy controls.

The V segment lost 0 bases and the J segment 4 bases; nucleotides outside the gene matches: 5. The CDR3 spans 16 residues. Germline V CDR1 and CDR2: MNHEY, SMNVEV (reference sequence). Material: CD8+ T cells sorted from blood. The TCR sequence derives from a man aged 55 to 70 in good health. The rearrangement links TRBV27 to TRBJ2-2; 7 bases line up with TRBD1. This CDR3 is CASSLSPGQSTGELFF. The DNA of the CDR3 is TGTGCCAGCAGTTTATCTCCGGGACAGTCCACCGGGGAGCTGTTTTTT.